This T cell receptor beta chain originates from a study of blood T cell repertoires in COVID-19. Study-wide background: Acute-phase and convalescent COVID-19 samples originated in the United States, Italy and Spain. PBMCs, B-cell-depleted T cells, or T cells provided the cDNA or gDNA that made up the material.

Looked up from germline, CDR1 is KGHDR and CDR2 is SFDVKD. The V segment lost 4 bases and the J segment 2 bases; nucleotides outside the gene matches: 1. The CDR3 sequence is 16 residues long. Authors' methods: How many nucleated cells were present was estimated from reference gene primer amplification. Method: immunoSEQ multiplex PCR; TCRdb's copy keeps in-frame clones and lacks some. D and trimming were read from the DNA, whereas the V and J calls and clone size are those reported in that table. The sample includes about 230,000 clones, 75% to 85% of them seen just once. The chain joins TRBV24-1 to TRBJ2-5; 15 nucleotides agree with TRBD2. The sequence came from a woman in her thirties or forties who had recovered from COVID-19. Material: peripheral blood. CDR3 amino acids: CATSEGLAGGQETQYF. Here the CDR3 DNA reads TGTGCCACCAGTGAGGGACTAGCGGGGGGACAAGAGACCCAGTACTTC.